The 10 T cell receptor beta chains below come from one sample, sequenced in a study of T-cell memory formation after mild COVID-19. TCRdb fed the 5' RACE reads into MiXCR, producing one record per CDR3 protein. The sample has about 360,000 distinct CDR3 sequences; approximately 13% are singletons. The sequencing input was PBMCs or a T cell subset sorted from them (not recorded which). These receptors all come from a man between 18 and 35 years old who had mild COVID-19 (a few samples of this study predate the infection). Cell type and time point are not known.

This clonotype was counted at least ten times. The chain uses TRBV20-1 and TRBJ1-1; a weak D match, TRBD1 (5 bases). Trimming pared 6 bases from V and 1 base from J, leaving 15 bases between. The CDR3 contains 14 residues. CDR1 is DFQATT and CDR2 is SNEGSKA in the germline V gene (reference sequence). As DNA, the CDR3 is TGCAGTGCGCCCCGACAGTTCCGGAACACTGAAGCTTTCTTT. It specifies CSAPRQFRNTEAFF.

V is TRBV21-1 and J is TRBJ2-7; the D call TRBD1 from the table was never checked on the DNA. TRBV21-1 is tagged as a pseudogene. The CDR3 is 15 amino acids. This CDR3 reads CASNQAGRSSYEQYF. The CDR3 DNA follows: TGTGCCAGCAATCAGGCGGGCAGGAGCTCCTACGAGCAGTACTTC.

The chain links TRBV9 to TRBJ2-1; D gene ambiguous. Germline V gene lookup returns CDR1 SGDLS and CDR2 YYNGEE. V lost 4 bases to trimming and J lost 7 bases, with 9 bases between them. The CDR3 totals 12 residues. The CDR3 loop reads CASSPPRNEQFF. In DNA, the CDR3 is TGTGCCAGCAGCCCCCCGAGGAATGAGCAGTTCTTC.

In its sample, this clonotype was seen a few times. V and J are TRBV20-1 and TRBJ1-2, with TRBD1 identical over 7 bases. The CDR3 runs to 16 residues. Looked up from germline, CDR1 is DFQATT and CDR2 is SNEGSKA (reference sequence). After removal of 0 bases from V and 5 bases from J, the junction contained 12 bases not matched to a gene. CDR3 sequence (DNA): TGCAGTGCTAGAGATCAGGGGGTCATTCGGGAGTATGGCTACACCTTC. This gives the protein CSARDQGVIREYGYTF.

This clonotype has at least ten counts. V and J are TRBV7-3 and TRBJ1-1, with D hard to call. Germline values: CDR1 SGHTA, CDR2 FQGTGA. This CDR3 has 14 amino acids. V lost 2 bases and J 4 bases, leaving 11 bases between the germline ends. The CDR3 reads CASSLGPTSTEAFF. The CDR3 nucleotides read TGTGCCAGCAGCTTAGGACCCACGAGCACTGAAGCTTTCTTT.

This clonotype was counted only a few times. V is TRBV6-2 or TRBV6-3 and J is TRBJ1-2, with D maybe TRBD1 (5 bases). V was trimmed by 2 bases and J by 4 bases, leaving 11 bases between them. Germline loops: CDR1 MNHEY, CDR2 SVGEGT. CDR3 length equals 14 residues. CDR3 protein: CASSYPLGVYGYTF. The CDR3 DNA reads TGTGCCAGCAGTTACCCCTTGGGGGTCTATGGCTACACCTTC.

This clonotype was detected only a few times. The chain couples TRBV20-1 to TRBJ2-7; D not resolved. V lost 0 bases, J lost 1 base, and 7 bases lay in between. This CDR3 is built from 13 residues. Germline CDR1 is DFQATT and CDR2 is SNEGSKA (reference sequence). DNA for the CDR3: TGCAGTGCTAGAGAAGGGTATTCCTACGAGCAGTACTTC. The encoded protein is CSAREGYSYEQYF.

This clonotype turned up a few times. The chain carries TRBV7-2 and TRBJ2-4; D is undetermined. The CDR3 is 13 residues long. Germline CDR1 SGHTA, CDR2 FQGNSA. The ends were cut back, 4 bases at V and 7 bases at J, with 11 bases in the middle. Here the CDR3 reads CASSSRVANIQYF. As DNA, the CDR3 is TGTGCCAGCAGCTCAAGGGTCGCGAACATTCAGTACTTC.

This sequence joins TRBV4-1 and TRBJ2-5, with 7 bases matching TRBD1. The CDR3 covers 16 residues. Germline lookup yields CDR1 MGHRA and CDR2 YSYEKL. Trimming at V came to 0 bases and at J to 2 bases, leaving 6 bases not matched to a gene. The CDR3 region has the DNA TGCGCCAGCAGCCAAGATAAATCACAGGGGCAAGAGACCCAGTACTTC. Amino acid sequence: CASSQDKSQGQETQYF.

The table lists this clonotype with a few counts. The rearrangement joins TRBV5-1 to TRBJ2-1; D possibly corresponds to TRBD2 (5 bases). V lost 3 bases and J lost 8, with 15 bases in between. The CDR3 consists of 14 residues. From germline, CDR1 is SGHRS and CDR2 YFSETQ. CDR3 loop: CASSYSAGSYEQFF. The DNA of the CDR3 is TGCGCCAGCAGCTATTCGGCGGGTAGCTATGAGCAGTTCTTC.